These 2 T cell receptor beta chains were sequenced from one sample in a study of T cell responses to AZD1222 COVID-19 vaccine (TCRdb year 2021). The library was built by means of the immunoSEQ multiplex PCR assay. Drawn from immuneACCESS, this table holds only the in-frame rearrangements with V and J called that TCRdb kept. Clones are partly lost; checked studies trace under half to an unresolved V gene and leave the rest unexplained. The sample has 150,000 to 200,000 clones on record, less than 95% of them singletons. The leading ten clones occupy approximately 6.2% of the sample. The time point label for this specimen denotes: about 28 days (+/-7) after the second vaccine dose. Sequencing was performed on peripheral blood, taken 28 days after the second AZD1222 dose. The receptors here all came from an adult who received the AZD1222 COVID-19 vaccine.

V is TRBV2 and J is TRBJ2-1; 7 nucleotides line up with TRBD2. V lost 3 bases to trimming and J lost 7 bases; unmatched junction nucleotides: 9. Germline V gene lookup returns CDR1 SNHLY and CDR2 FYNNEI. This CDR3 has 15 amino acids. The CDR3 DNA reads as TGTGCCAGCAGTGACGATTGGGGGGGAAGGAATGAGCAGTTCTTC. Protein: CASSDDWGGRNEQFF.

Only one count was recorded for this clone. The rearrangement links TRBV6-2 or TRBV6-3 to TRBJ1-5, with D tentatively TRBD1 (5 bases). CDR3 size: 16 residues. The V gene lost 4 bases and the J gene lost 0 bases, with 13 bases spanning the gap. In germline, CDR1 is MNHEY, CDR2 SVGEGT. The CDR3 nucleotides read TGTGCCAGCAGTTCCTTACCACAGGATAGCAATCAGCCCCAGCATTTT. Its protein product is CASSSLPQDSNQPQHF.